The rows below give T cell receptor beta chains drawn from one sample of a study of neoadjuvant anti-PD-1 for oral cavity cancer. TCRdb keeps only in-frame clones here, not all; method: immunoSEQ multiplex PCR. The table has approximately 5,000 clones, approximately 60% seen once. The sequencing used tumor tissue, collected after nivolumab (anti-PD-1) treatment. The receptors here all came from a person aged 35 to 85 with oral cavity squamous cell carcinoma. Both conserved end residues are trimmed from each CDR3. Not every row has a clone size; where given, it reads once, few, many or a size class.

.	TRBV28	TRBJ1-1	ASSSYGDRGNTEAF
.	TRBV6-1	TRBJ2-7	ASRGIGGDEQY
.	TRBV5-6	TRBJ1-6	ASSLARGVYSPLH
.	TRBV2	TRBJ2-1	ASTSGGYNEQF
.	TRBV27	TRBJ1-1	ASSFMVGTGVTEAF
few	TRBV6-1	TRBJ1-5	ASSPGTGSQPQH
.	TRBV7-2	TRBJ2-3	ASSLTGRGDTQY
few	TRBV5-4	TRBJ2-5	ASSSGLAGGRYQETQY
.	TRBV6-1	TRBJ2-1	ASSEVAGTYNEQF
.	TRBV2	TRBJ2-3	ASSEAGVAADTQY
.	TRBV6-5	TRBJ1-1	ASSYSAASGQHEAF
.	TRBV28	TRBJ1-2	ASSSGGYDYGYT
.	TRBV5-1	TRBJ1-1	ASSLGRGTEAF
.	TRBV18	TRBJ1-1	ASSPLGRNTEAF
few	TRBV5-4	TRBJ1-1	ASTPRGRNTEAF
.	TRBV28	TRBJ2-2	VTGQTNTGELF
.	TRBV7-9	TRBJ2-6	ASSPRGGANVLT
.	TRBV7-9	TRBJ2-2	ASSLASTGELF
.	TRBV2	TRBJ2-1	ASSVWEYEQF
.	TRBV19	TRBJ1-1	ATSHPETGGTEAF
.	TRBV7-9	TRBJ2-5	ASSSSETQY
few	TRBV19	TRBJ1-1	ASSPPRVLNTEAF
few	TRBV5-1	TRBJ2-2	ASSSRGGELF
.	TRBV27	TRBJ1-1	ASSSPGLNTEAF
.	TRBV5-1	TRBJ2-1	ASSLGGNEQF
.	TRBV6-5	TRBJ2-4	ASSSRLLTAKNIQY
.	TRBV19	TRBJ1-2	ASRVTRTGAYGYT
.	TRBV6-5	TRBJ1-2	ASRTTENYGYT
.	TRBV19	TRBJ2-5	ASSILSGGVQETQY
.	TRBV6-5	TRBJ1-2	ASSRQGGPYGYT
.	TRBV11-3	TRBJ2-1	ASSLSRARPYNEQF
.	TRBV21-1	TRBJ2-1	ASSSRGRVKDEQF
.	TRBV6-1	TRBJ2-3	ASSEGRATGGRTDTQY
.	TRBV30	TRBJ2-5	AWSRREGETQY
.	TRBV5-6	TRBJ1-2	ASSLWESNYGYT
.	TRBV7-9	TRBJ2-1	ASSLGTGFSYNEQF
.	TRBV9	TRBJ1-4	ASSVRQGVTNEKLF
.	TRBV5-1	TRBJ1-4	ASSGGDNEKLF
.	TRBV6-6	TRBJ1-4	ASSWPEGRTNEKLF
.	TRBV11-2	TRBJ2-3	ASSLTDTQY
.	TRBV7-3	TRBJ2-1	ASSSWTGGSEQF
.	TRBV5-1	TRBJ1-2	ASSTLTGGLYGYT
few	TRBV7-2	TRBJ2-7	ASSSSRYEQY
few	TRBV15	TRBJ1-2	ATSASRDYGYT
.	TRBV7-2	TRBJ2-3	ASEVADSSTDTQY
.	TRBV11-1	TRBJ2-5	ASSLGLEETQY
.	TRBV9	TRBJ1-1	ASSVVGGETEAF
once	TRBV28	TRBJ2-1	ASSLGTFYNEQF
.	TRBV28	TRBJ2-1	ASSLGRGPLGDEQF
few	TRBV15	TRBJ2-7	ATSRDQGWYEQY
.	TRBV5-1	TRBJ1-1	ASSLGGRNTEAF
.	TRBV18	TRBJ2-5	ASTTGREETQY
.	TRBV14	TRBJ2-2	ASSLSGGSTGELF
.	TRBV7-7	TRBJ2-5	ASSRDRIAETQY